The source of this T cell receptor (beta chain) is a study of blood T cell repertoires in COVID-19. This clone was recorded once. Clones were read by immunoSEQ multiplex PCR, and TCRdb kept only the in-frame ones, dropping some. The data show hundreds of thousands of clones, approximately 90% seen once. Per germline, CDR1 SNHLY and CDR2 FYNNEI. Trimming stripped 10 bases from V and 8 bases from J, with 20 bases between. The CDR3 runs 13 residues. Sequenced input: PBMCs or T cells enriched from blood (not recorded which). The chain joins TRBV2 to TRBJ1-2; D unclear. The TCR sequence derives from a woman aged 40 to 50 who had recovered from COVID-19. The chain's CDR3 is CATRAGAGWGYTF. The CDR3 DNA reads TGTGCCACCCGGGCAGGAGCGGGTTGGGGCTACACCTTC. Full variable domain (rest looked up from reference TRBV2 and TRBJ1-2): EPEVTQTPSHQVTQMGQEVILRCVPISNHLYFYWYRQILGQKVEFLVSFYNNEISEKSEIFDDQFSVERPDGSNFTLKIRSTKLEDSAMYFCATRAGAGWGYTFGSGTRLTVV.